This T cell receptor beta chain was identified in a study of early T cells in non-severe SARS-CoV-2 infection. Trimming took off 7 bases at V and 2 bases at J, with 14 bases between the two ends. The V gene's germline CDR1 is SGHTA and CDR2 FQGNSA. The CDR3 contains 14 residues. TCRdb used MiXCR to reprocess the 5' RACE reads, holding one entry per CDR3 protein. The sample holds about 30,000 distinct CDR3 sequences, around 6% seen once. This receptor was taken from an adult who was a healthcare worker with PCR-confirmed SARS-CoV-2 infection or an uninfected control (not recorded which). Sample: whole blood. The chain is built from TRBV7-2 and TRBJ1-2; D gene uncertain. CDR3 sequence (DNA): TGTGCCAGCAACACCGGCATGGGGAACTATGGCTACACCTTC. Translation: CASNTGMGNYGYTF.